The 14 T cell receptor beta chains given below trace back to one sample, sequenced in a study of cytomegalovirus exposure and HLA in healthy donors (dated 2017 in TCRdb). To prepare the library, the immunoSEQ multiplex PCR assay was applied. As stored in TCRdb, this immuneACCESS dataset retains in-frame rearrangements with V and J assigned. A fraction of the clones does not appear; measured against another copy, unresolved V genes explain less than half of the discrepancy, and the remainder lacks a known reason. The sample table contains around 65,000 clones; only one count was recorded for almost 95% of them. Roughly 5.2% of the sample lies in the top ten. The sample consisted of PBMCs. The receptors originated from a man younger than 30 in good health and CMV-seropositive.

The V call is TRBV28, the J call TRBJ2-2; 7 nucleotides match TRBD1. The CDR3 is 16 amino acids. CDR1 and CDR2 from the germline V gene are MDHEN and SYDVKM. J was trimmed by 6 bases and V by 8 bases; bases with no gene match: 15. CDR3 amino acids: CASLPSTGYVSGELFF. Written as DNA, the CDR3 is TGTGCCAGCTTGCCATCGACAGGGTACGTCTCCGGGGAGCTGTTTTTT.

This chain uses TRBV9 with TRBJ1-1; possible D gene TRBD1, 5 bases. This CDR3 spans 16 amino acids. The V end lost 4 bases, the J end lost 3 bases, and 19 bases lay between the germline ends. Per germline, CDR1 SGDLS and CDR2 YYNGEE. The CDR3 is CASSPYLGEEDTEAFF. As DNA, the CDR3 is TGTGCCAGCAGCCCCTACCTAGGGGAGGAGGACACTGAAGCTTTCTTT.

CDR3 coding DNA: TGTGCCAGCAGCTCTGGACAGGCGATCTACAATGAGCAGTTCTTC. Its translation: CASSSGQAIYNEQFF. This chain uses TRBV5-4 with TRBJ2-1, with 7 positions matching TRBD1. J was trimmed by 3 bases and V by 3 bases; bases with no gene match: 6. Germline CDR1 and CDR2: SGHNT and YYREEE (reference sequence). The CDR3 has 15 residues.

This chain uses TRBV5-4 with TRBJ2-7; the match to TRBD1 covers 7 bases. V dropped 4 bases and J dropped 3; count of bases not matched to a gene: 7. CDR3 length: 14 residues. From germline, CDR1 is SGHNT and CDR2 YYREEE (reference sequence). CDR3 sequence (DNA): TGTGCCAGCAGCCTTGGACAGGACCTCTACGAGCAGTACTTC. Its protein product is CASSLGQDLYEQYF.

The J gene is TRBJ2-3, the V gene TRBV4-1; D unclear. CDR1 and CDR2 (germline): MGHRA, YSYEKL. The V end lost 1 base, the J end lost 0 bases, and 11 bases lay between the germline ends. This CDR3 comprises 16 residues. CDR3 residues: CASSQGVASSTDTQYF. CDR3 nucleotides: TGCGCCAGCAGCCAAGGAGTGGCTAGTAGCACAGATACGCAGTATTTT.

This clone was detected only once. The chain joins TRBV5-1 to TRBJ2-6; no clear D. This CDR3 spans 15 amino acids. V lost 2 bases to trimming and J lost 3 bases, with 9 bases between them. In germline, CDR1 is SGHRS, CDR2 YFSETQ. The DNA of the CDR3 is TGCGCCAGCAGCTTTAGTCGGGTTGGGGCCAACGTCCTGACTTTC. Translating it yields CASSFSRVGANVLTF.

The chain couples TRBV29-1 to TRBJ2-1; 13 bases match TRBD2. Germline V gene sequence: CDR1 SQVTM, CDR2 ANQGSEA. Unmatched junction bases numbered 11, after V lost 7 bases and J lost 2 bases. The CDR3 has 17 amino acids. The CDR3 sequence: CSDDGTSGTLPYNEQFF. As DNA, the CDR3 is TGCAGCGATGACGGGACTAGCGGGACCCTCCCCTACAATGAGCAGTTCTTC.

The chain joins TRBV5-1 to TRBJ1-2, with D perhaps TRBD1 (6 bases). The CDR3 spans 14 residues. The V end lost 4 bases, the J end lost 4 bases, and 14 bases lay between the germline ends. Germline V gives CDR1 SGHRS, CDR2 YFSETQ. CDR3 loop: CASSGITGSYGYTF. As DNA, the CDR3 is TGCGCCAGCAGCGGGATAACAGGGAGCTATGGCTACACCTTC.

This chain links TRBV6-1 with TRBJ1-3, with 9 bases that match TRBD1. J gave up 4 bases and V 0 bases, and 1 base lay outside the gene matches. This CDR3 is built from 15 residues. Germline V CDR1 and CDR2: MNHNS, SASEGT. The CDR3 loop reads CASSEAGTGGNTIYF. The CDR3 nucleotides read TGTGCCAGCAGTGAAGCCGGGACAGGGGGAAACACCATATATTTT.

The genes are TRBV18 and TRBJ2-7, with 12 bases matching TRBD2. Germline V CDR1 and CDR2: KGHSH, LQKENI. The CDR3 sequence is 18 residues long. With 6 bases clipped from V and 1 base from J, the junction kept 13 bases outside the gene matches. CDR3 sequence reads: CASSPTSGLAGRSYEQYF. The CDR3 DNA reads as TGTGCCAGCTCCCCGACCTCAGGACTAGCGGGACGGTCCTACGAGCAGTACTTC.

The CDR3 here is CASSLLDTQGDTQYF. The CDR3, as DNA: TGTGCCAGCAGTTTATTAGATACACAGGGCGATACGCAGTATTTT. The genes are TRBV28 and TRBJ2-3, with TRBD1 as a possible D gene (6 bases). V lost 1 base and J 6 bases, leaving 14 bases between the germline ends. The CDR3 runs 15 residues. Germline V gene data show CDR1 as MDHEN and CDR2 as SYDVKM.

The chain has TRBV6-5 and TRBJ2-7; TRBD1 is a possible D gene (7 bases). V lost 8 bases and J 2 bases, leaving 19 bases between the germline ends. The germline V gene has CDR1 MNHEY and CDR2 SVGAGI. This CDR3 is built from 15 residues. The CDR3 loop is CASWTGGKGAYEQYF. CDR3 coding DNA: TGTGCCAGCTGGACAGGCGGGAAGGGGGCCTACGAGCAGTACTTC.

The chain employs TRBV7-6 and TRBJ2-2, with D possibly TRBD2 on 5 matching bases. The CDR3 consists of 15 residues. Trimming took 1 base from V and 3 from J, leaving 9 bases between them. Looked up from germline, CDR1 is SGHVS and CDR2 is FNYEAQ. The CDR3 sequence: CASSLDGGDTGELFF. For the CDR3, the DNA is TGTGCCAGCAGCTTAGACGGAGGTGACACCGGGGAGCTGTTTTTT.

The chain employs TRBV6-6 and TRBJ2-7, with 7 nucleotides matching TRBD1. CDR1 is MNHNY, CDR2 SVGAGI, per germline (reference sequence). Losses at the gene ends were 8 bases for V and 4 bases for J; bases not matched to a gene: 5. The CDR3 runs to 12 residues. The CDR3 loop reads CASRQGVYEQYF. The CDR3 nucleotides read TGTGCCAGCCGGCAGGGGGTTTACGAGCAGTACTTC.